This is a list of T cell receptor beta chains from one sample in a study of blood T cell repertoires in COVID-19. The protocol was immunoSEQ multiplex PCR, while the TCRdb copy is restricted to in-frame clones and leaves out a portion. The profile shows a few hundred thousand clones, approximately 90% of them singletons. Sequenced input: PBMCs or T cells enriched from blood (not recorded which). The receptors here all came from a human donor in a cohort exposed to, infected with or recovered from COVID-19 (not recorded which). The donor label of this sample is uncertain. CDR3s include the opening cysteine and the closing phenylalanine or tryptophan. The order of the fields is D gene, J gene, clone size, V gene, CDR3 protein, CDR3 DNA. The D gene is left open where the match is weak. Clone size is shown for a subset of rows, as once, few, many or a class of expanded clone.

TRBD1 | TRBJ1-2 | - | TRBV10-3 | CASSEEGAANYGYTF | TGTGCCTCCTCGGAGGAGGGGGCGGCTAACTATGGCTACACCTTC
TRBD2 | TRBJ2-5 | once | TRBV5-1 | CASSPGLEETQYF | TGCGCCAGCAGCCCCGGACTAGAAGAGACCCAGTACTTC
TRBD1 | TRBJ1-1 | - | TRBV3-1/TRBV3-2 | CASSQDGMDREFTEAFF | TGTGCCAGCAGCCAAGATGGGATGGACAGGGAGTTCACTGAAGCTTTCTTT
TRBD2 | TRBJ2-5 | - | TRBV4-1 | CASSQTSGGYQETQYF | TGCGCCAGCAGCCAGACTAGCGGGGGGTACCAAGAGACCCAGTACTTC
- | TRBJ2-3 | - | TRBV5-1 | CASSLGLRPTDTQYF | TGCGCCAGCAGCTTGGGACTTCGACCCACAGATACGCAGTATTTT
- | TRBJ2-7 | - | TRBV5-1 | CASSFQGFSYEQYF | TGCGCCAGCAGCTTCCAGGGATTTTCCTACGAGCAGTACTTC
TRBD1 | TRBJ2-5 | - | TRBV5-1 | CASSPGTVRETQYF | TGCGCCAGCAGCCCCGGGACAGTGCGGGAGACCCAGTACTTC
TRBD1 | TRBJ2-3 | - | TRBV19 | CASRDRITDTQYF | TGTGCCAGCCGGGACAGGATCACAGATACGCAGTATTTT
- | TRBJ2-7 | - | TRBV5-5 | CASSFRFSRKDYEQYF | TGTGCCAGCAGCTTCAGGTTCAGCAGAAAAGACTACGAGCAGTACTTC
- | TRBJ2-6 | - | TRBV20-1 | CSASSKSGANVLTF | TGCAGTGCTAGTTCTAAGTCTGGGGCCAACGTCCTGACTTTC
- | TRBJ2-5 | once | TRBV7-9 | CASSLGTSNQETQYF | TGTGCCAGCAGCTTGGGGACATCCAACCAAGAGACCCAGTACTTC
- | TRBJ1-2 | - | TRBV7-9 | CASSLAGEPYGYTF | TGTGCCAGCAGCTTAGCGGGAGAACCCTATGGCTACACCTTC
- | TRBJ1-1 | - | TRBV10-3 | CAINREGNTEAFF | TGTGCCATCAATCGGGAGGGGAACACTGAAGCTTTCTTT
TRBD1 | TRBJ1-4 | - | TRBV5-1 | CASSWTGGNEKLFF | TGCGCCAGCAGCTGGACAGGGGGGAATGAAAAACTGTTTTTT
TRBD1 | TRBJ2-3 | - | TRBV6-2/TRBV6-3 | CASSYQGAPTDTQYF | TGTGCCAGCAGTTACCAGGGGGCGCCGACAGATACGCAGTATTTT
- | TRBJ2-1 | once | TRBV7-3 | CASRKDRSYNEQFF | TGTGCCAGCAGAAAAGACAGGTCCTACAATGAGCAGTTCTTC
TRBD2 | TRBJ2-1 | - | TRBV3-1/TRBV3-2 | CASSQSVRLAGGSNEQFF | TGTGCCAGCAGCCAAAGCGTGAGACTAGCGGGTGGAAGCAATGAGCAGTTCTTC
- | TRBJ1-1 | once | TRBV19 | CASRDSHNQVGTEAFF | TGTGCCAGTAGGGACAGTCACAACCAGGTGGGGACTGAAGCTTTCTTT
TRBD1 | TRBJ2-2 | - | TRBV3-1/TRBV3-2 | CASSLGQGLNTGELFF | TGTGCCAGCAGCCTAGGACAGGGATTGAACACCGGGGAGCTGTTTTTT
- | TRBJ2-4 | - | TRBV7-3 | CASSLSGQGLHIQYF | TGTGCCAGCAGCTTAAGCGGTCAAGGACTACACATTCAGTACTTC
- | TRBJ1-1 | - | TRBV12-3/TRBV12-4 | CATRENTEAFF | TGTGCCACACGGGAGAACACTGAAGCTTTCTTT
- | TRBJ1-1 | - | TRBV6-1 | CASSENLANTEAFF | TGTGCCAGCAGTGAAAACCTGGCTAACACTGAAGCTTTCTTT
- | TRBJ1-1 | - | TRBV5-1 | CASRGGRTEAFF | TGCGCCAGCAGGGGGGGTCGGACTGAAGCTTTCTTT
- | TRBJ1-2 | - | TRBV5-1 | CASSPGQIYGYTF | TGCGCCAGCAGCCCCGGACAAATCTATGGCTACACCTTC
TRBD1 | TRBJ1-2 | - | TRBV7-9 | CASSLVATGDWSGYTF | TGTGCCAGCAGCTTAGTAGCGACAGGGGATTGGAGTGGCTACACCTTC
TRBD1 | TRBJ1-5 | - | TRBV15 | CATSRGDSFGPQHF | TGTGCCACCAGCAGGGGGGACAGTTTCGGGCCCCAGCATTTT
- | TRBJ1-2 | few | TRBV5-4 | CASSLDGISYGYTF | TGTGCCAGCAGCTTGGACGGGATTTCATATGGCTACACCTTC
TRBD1 | TRBJ2-2 | - | TRBV3-1/TRBV3-2 | CASSRSVGRQGSTGELFF | TGTGCCAGCAGCCGTTCTGTGGGTCGACAGGGAAGCACCGGGGAGCTGTTTTTT
- | TRBJ2-1 | - | TRBV11-3 | CASSGRGGASYNEQFF | TGTGCCAGCAGCGGACGAGGGGGGGCGTCCTACAATGAGCAGTTCTTC
TRBD1 | TRBJ1-1 | - | TRBV5-1 | CASSLVGQGPNTEAFF | TGCGCCAGCAGCTTGGTGGGACAGGGGCCTAACACTGAAGCTTTCTTT
- | TRBJ2-7 | - | TRBV27 | CASSPLRQAYEQYF | TGTGCCAGCAGTCCCCTGAGACAGGCCTACGAGCAGTACTTC
- | TRBJ2-2 | - | TRBV6-5 | CASSRSRNTGELFF | TGTGCCAGCAGTCGGTCCCGGAACACCGGGGAGCTGTTTTTT
TRBD1 | TRBJ1-4 | - | TRBV29-1 | CSVGSGTGGGKLFF | TGCAGCGTGGGCTCTGGGACAGGGGGAGGAAAACTGTTTTTT
TRBD1 | TRBJ2-3 | - | TRBV4-1 | CASSQLPTGTGDLDTQYF | TGCGCCAGCAGCCAGCTTCCCACGGGGACAGGGGACCTAGATACGCAGTATTTT
- | TRBJ1-5 | - | TRBV19 | CASDPSGNQPQHF | TGTGCCAGCGACCCCTCGGGAAATCAGCCCCAGCATTTT
- | TRBJ1-6 | - | TRBV6-1 | CASSEARISPLHF | TGTGCCAGCAGTGAAGCGCGGATTTCACCCCTCCACTTT
TRBD1 | TRBJ2-2 | - | TRBV5-4 | CASSSMRQGNTGELFF | TGTGCCAGCAGCTCGATGAGACAGGGGAACACCGGGGAGCTGTTTTTT
TRBD2 | TRBJ2-7 | - | TRBV5-1 | CASSFPPGTSSAYEQYF | TGCGCCAGCAGCTTTCCGCCCGGGACTAGCAGCGCCTACGAGCAGTACTTC
TRBD1 | TRBJ1-1 | - | TRBV30 | CAWSIGTDEAFF | TGTGCCTGGAGTATTGGGACAGATGAAGCTTTCTTT
- | TRBJ1-6 | - | TRBV21-1 | CASSIDRTGEGAPLHF | TGTGCCAGCAGCATAGATCGGACAGGGGAAGGGGCACCCCTCCACTTT
TRBD2 | TRBJ2-3 | - | TRBV19 | CASRSSGGASDTQYF | TGTGCCAGTAGAAGTAGCGGGGGGGCGTCAGATACGCAGTATTTT
TRBD1 | TRBJ1-6 | few | TRBV11-2 | CASSSDPQGDSPLHF | TGTGCCAGCAGCTCAGACCCTCAGGGGGATTCACCCCTCCACTTT
TRBD1 | TRBJ1-1 | - | TRBV7-6 | CASSLGMGQGTEAFF | TGTGCCAGCAGCTTAGGGATGGGACAGGGAACTGAAGCTTTCTTT
- | TRBJ2-1 | - | TRBV20-1 | CSARDGRSTFF | TGCAGTGCTAGAGACGGGAGATCGACTTTCTTC
- | TRBJ1-4 | - | TRBV4-1 | CASSQAHRENEKLFF | TGCGCCAGCAGCCAAGCCCACAGAGAAAATGAAAAACTGTTTTTT
TRBD1 | TRBJ1-1 | once | TRBV29-1 | CSVRDGTGTPEAFF | TGCAGCGTTCGGGACGGGACAGGGACTCCTGAAGCTTTCTTT
- | TRBJ1-3 | - | TRBV6-5 | CASTPAGPGNTIYF | TGTGCCAGCACCCCGGCAGGCCCTGGAAACACCATATATTTT
TRBD1 | TRBJ1-1 | - | TRBV18 | CASSPPRQGWGNTEAFF | TGTGCCAGCTCACCACCTCGACAGGGATGGGGGAACACTGAAGCTTTCTTT
- | TRBJ2-2 | - | TRBV2 | CASSEGARSTNTGELFF | TGTGCCAGCAGTGAAGGGGCCCGATCTACTAACACCGGGGAGCTGTTTTTT
TRBD1 | TRBJ1-4 | - | TRBV2 | CASSRDSFNEKLFF | TGTGCCAGCAGTAGGGACAGCTTTAATGAAAAACTGTTTTTT
- | TRBJ1-2 | - | TRBV12-3/TRBV12-4 | CASSLGAAYGYTF | TGTGCCAGCAGTTTAGGAGCCGCGTATGGCTACACCTTC
- | TRBJ1-2 | - | TRBV29-1 | CSVPTGGRSYGYTF | TGCAGCGTCCCCACGGGGGGAAGGAGTTATGGCTACACCTTC
TRBD2 | TRBJ2-7 | - | TRBV7-2 | CASSLALAGGSYEQYF | TGTGCCAGCAGCTTAGCTTTAGCGGGGGGGTCCTACGAGCAGTACTTC
TRBD2 | TRBJ2-1 | - | TRBV13 | CASSRSPSGGNNEQFF | TGTGCCAGCAGCCGTTCGCCGAGCGGGGGAAACAATGAGCAGTTCTTC
TRBD1 | TRBJ1-4 | once | TRBV9 | CASSPRFGTGKKGEKLFF | TGTGCCAGCAGCCCCCGTTTCGGGACAGGCAAAAAAGGTGAAAAACTGTTTTTT
TRBD1 | TRBJ1-3 | - | TRBV4-1 | CASSQANRDSGNTIYF | TGCGCCAGCAGCCAAGCGAACCGGGACAGTGGAAACACCATATATTTT
- | TRBJ1-1 | once | TRBV3-1/TRBV3-2 | CASSQVLSLDRTVNTEAFF | TGTGCCAGCAGCCAAGTGTTATCGCTGGACCGGACAGTCAACACTGAAGCTTTCTTT
- | TRBJ1-1 | - | TRBV10-3 | CAISVAQANTEAFF | TGTGCCATCAGTGTTGCGCAGGCAAACACTGAAGCTTTCTTT
- | TRBJ1-1 | - | TRBV14 | CASTRGVPNTEAFF | TGTGCCAGTACGCGCGGGGTTCCGAACACTGAAGCTTTCTTT